This T cell receptor (beta chain) emerged from a study of shared clonotypes between healthy human individuals. Overall study context: Ranging from 18 to 49 in age, donors were a couple of women and a few men.

Comment on this clone: Its antigen is not known.

Overall study findings and caveats: Rarefaction showed that sequencing of sorted subsets was incomplete (despite large depth). Researchers sampled blood only, noting tissue repertoires likely differ. The study generally estimated greater richness for naive than memory subsets.

Trimming took off 1 base at V and 6 bases at J, with 10 bases between the two ends. The CDR3 has 13 residues. Germline CDR1 is MGHRA and CDR2 is YSYEKL. Naive CD8 cells were CD45RO-negative, positively selected for CCR7, excluding terminally differentiated effector memory CD45RA+ cells. Generated by immunoSEQ multiplex PCR, the TCRdb table keeps only in-frame clones and is missing some. The sample consists of about 1,900,000 clones, over 85% of them appearing once. The chain has TRBV4-1 and TRBJ2-7; weak D call: TRBD1 (6 bases). This clonotype was sampled from a young man in good health. Sequenced input: naive CD8+ T cells sorted from blood. The chain's CDR3 is CASSQVGTPEQYF. In DNA form, the CDR3 reads TGCGCCAGCAGCCAAGTCGGGACACCCGAGCAGTACTTC.